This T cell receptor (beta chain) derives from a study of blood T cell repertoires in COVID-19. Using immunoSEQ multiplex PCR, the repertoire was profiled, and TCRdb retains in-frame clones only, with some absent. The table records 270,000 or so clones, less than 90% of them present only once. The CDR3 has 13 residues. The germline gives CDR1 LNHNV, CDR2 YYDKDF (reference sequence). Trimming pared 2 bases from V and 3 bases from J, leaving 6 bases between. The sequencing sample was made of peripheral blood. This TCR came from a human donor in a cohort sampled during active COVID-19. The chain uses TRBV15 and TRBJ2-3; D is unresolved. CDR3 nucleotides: TGTGCCACCAGCAGACCTACTACAGATACGCAGTATTTT. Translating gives CATSRPTTDTQYF.